Shown below are 16 T cell receptor beta chains from a single sample sequenced in a study of blood T cell repertoires in COVID-19. Profiled with immunoSEQ multiplex PCR; TCRdb holds only in-frame clones, not every one. The data contain nearly 95,000 clones, about nine tenths of them singletons. The specimen was peripheral blood. These receptors all come from a woman over 75 with acute or convalescent COVID-19.

The chain is built from TRBV5-1 and TRBJ1-3; possibly TRBD1 for D (6 bases). There are 15 residues in the CDR3. CDR1 and CDR2 (germline): SGHRS, YFSETQ. Trimming shortened V by 3 bases and J by 3 bases, and 13 bases separated the two germline ends. In DNA form, the CDR3 reads TGCGCCAGCAGCTCTACAGGGTTAGGTGGAAACACCATATATTTT. Protein product: CASSSTGLGGNTIYF.

The J gene is TRBJ2-5, the V gene TRBV7-2; 10 bases are shared with TRBD2. The CDR3 consists of 18 residues. The V and J ends lost 2 bases and 1 base, in that order; junction bases with no gene match: 10. Germline lookup yields CDR1 SGHTA and CDR2 FQGNSA. The CDR3 reads CASSLPRKERGGQETQYF. As DNA, the CDR3 is TGTGCCAGCAGCTTACCCCGGAAGGAGCGGGGGGGCCAAGAGACCCAGTACTTC.

This clone was seen only a few times. The chain combines TRBV3-1 (or the pseudogene TRBV3-2) with TRBJ2-7; TRBD1 might be the D (5 bases). The germline V and J ends were trimmed by 1 base and 7 bases, with 11 bases remaining between them. Germline assignment: CDR1 LGHDT and CDR2 YNNKEL (reference sequence). The CDR3 is made up of 13 amino acids. CDR3 DNA sequence: TGTGCCAGCAGCCAAGGACAGCTGAATGAGCAGTACTTC. Residues: CASSQGQLNEQYF.

The chain uses TRBV6-2 or TRBV6-3 and TRBJ1-5; D uncertain. The CDR3 consists of 14 residues. V gave up 4 bases and J gave up 3 bases, with 10 bases separating them. Germline V gives CDR1 MNHEY, CDR2 SVGEGT. CDR3 residues: CASSFGRFNQPQHF. The CDR3 bases are TGTGCCAGCAGTTTCGGCAGGTTCAATCAGCCCCAGCATTTT.

The J gene is TRBJ2-5, the V gene TRBV6-1; the D gene is possibly TRBD1 (6 bases). The CDR3 extends over 15 amino acids. Germline assignment: CDR1 MNHNS and CDR2 SASEGT. V lost 2 bases, J lost 2 bases, and 12 bases lay in between. CDR3 bases: TGTGCCAGCAGTGAACAAGGGACACCACAAGAGACCCAGTACTTC. As protein: CASSEQGTPQETQYF.

The chain has TRBV19 and TRBJ2-3; perhaps TRBD1 as D (6 bases). Germline-derived CDR1 and CDR2 are LNHDA and SQIVND (reference sequence). Deletions cut 8 bases from V and 3 bases from J, with 12 bases between. There are 13 residues in the CDR3. CDR3: CASSDSLTDTQYF. CDR3 coding DNA: TGTGCCAGTTCGGACAGCCTTACAGATACGCAGTATTTT.

CDR3 protein: CASSQSGTGVRNYGYTF. The CDR3 nucleotides are TGTGCCAGCAGCCAATCCGGGACAGGGGTGCGGAACTATGGCTACACCTTC. This chain connects TRBV14 to TRBJ1-2; 10 bases align to TRBD1. Per the germline V gene, CDR1 is SGHDN and CDR2 is FVKESK. The J segment lost 2 bases and the V segment lost 2 bases, leaving 8 bases of the junction unmatched. CDR3 length equals 17 residues.

This rearrangement joins TRBV4-2 to TRBJ1-1, with 9 bases matching TRBD1. V trimming: 0 bases; J trimming: 4 bases; junction bases outside the gene matches: 9. CDR3 length: 17 residues. Germline CDR1 and CDR2: LGHNA and YNFKEQ. Here the CDR3 reads CASSQEGPGQGSTEAFF. CDR3 sequence (DNA): TGTGCCAGCAGCCAAGAGGGACCGGGACAGGGATCCACTGAAGCTTTCTTT.

The V and J genes are TRBV10-3 and TRBJ2-1; 7 bases agree with TRBD1. Germline CDR1 reads ENHRY; CDR2 reads SYGVKD. The CDR3 consists of 13 residues. V gave up 7 bases and J gave up 4 bases; unmatched junction bases: 4. As DNA, the CDR3 is TGTGCCATCATGCAGGGGGAGTACAATGAGCAGTTCTTC. Protein: CAIMQGEYNEQFF.

The CDR3 sequence: CASDTGGGNQPQHF. The CDR3 region has the DNA TGTGCCAGTGATACAGGGGGAGGCAATCAGCCCCAGCATTTT. The V gene is TRBV2, the J gene TRBJ1-5, with 8 nucleotides matching TRBD1. In germline, CDR1 is SNHLY, CDR2 FYNNEI. J gave up 2 bases and V 9 bases, and 6 bases lay outside the gene matches. This CDR3 spans 14 amino acids.

This clone occurred once. The chain couples TRBV7-3 to TRBJ2-1; 8 nucleotides agree with TRBD2. Germline-derived CDR1 and CDR2 are SGHTA and FQGTGA. This CDR3 spans 15 amino acids. J was trimmed by 9 bases and V by 4 bases; bases with no gene match: 11. The CDR3 is CASSSTGTSIGEQFF. CDR3 DNA sequence: TGTGCCAGCAGCTCCACCGGGACTAGTATCGGTGAGCAGTTCTTC.

The chain uses TRBV5-1 and TRBJ2-1; D is ambiguous. CDR1 and CDR2 (germline): SGHRS, YFSETQ. Trimming took 4 bases from V and 0 from J, leaving 5 bases between them. This CDR3 has 13 amino acids. The CDR3 loop reads CASSRYSYNEQFF. Here the CDR3 DNA reads TGCGCCAGCAGCCGCTACTCCTACAATGAGCAGTTCTTC.

V and J are TRBV5-1 and TRBJ2-3, with 7 positions matching TRBD1. J gave up 5 bases and V 1 base, and 1 base lay outside the gene matches. Germline V gene data show CDR1 as SGHRS and CDR2 as YFSETQ. The CDR3 totals 13 residues. CDR3 amino acids: CASSLTGEDTQYF. The CDR3 region has the DNA TGCGCCAGCAGCTTGACAGGGGAAGATACGCAGTATTTT.

This clone was seen only once. The J gene is TRBJ2-3, the V gene TRBV19, with a possible D match to TRBD2 (6 bases). This CDR3 spans 14 amino acids. V was trimmed by 4 bases and J by 5 bases, leaving 13 bases between them. Germline CDR1 is LNHDA and CDR2 is SQIVND (reference sequence). CDR3 amino acids: CASSKSGVRDTQYF. The CDR3 nucleotides are TGTGCCAGTAGTAAATCGGGGGTTAGAGATACGCAGTATTTT.

The gene calls are TRBV18 and TRBJ1-1; TRBD1 agrees at 7 bases. CDR1 and CDR2 from the germline V gene are KGHSH and LQKENI. The CDR3 is 16 amino acids. J lost 0 bases, V lost 3 bases, and 7 bases had no gene match. CDR3 sequence (DNA): TGTGCCAGCTCACCCCGGGACAGCGAAATGAACACTGAAGCTTTCTTT. Its protein product is CASSPRDSEMNTEAFF.

This clone appeared a single time. This rearrangement joins TRBV5-5 to TRBJ1-2; 7 bases are shared with TRBD1. Germline CDR1 SGHKS, CDR2 YYEKEE (reference sequence). The CDR3 extends over 15 amino acids. The V segment lost 0 bases and the J segment 4 bases; nucleotides outside the gene matches: 6. CDR3 loop: CASSLAGQAIYGYTF. CDR3 DNA sequence: TGTGCCAGCAGCTTGGCTGGACAGGCGATCTATGGCTACACCTTC.